The 30 T cell receptor beta chains below were found in one sample sequenced in a study of T cells in Graves' hyperthyroidism and ophthalmopathy. Researchers took RNA transcripts and amplified the TCR beta CDR3 regions from them. The HTBI set primed first-round TCR CDR3 RT-PCR. TCRdb reanalysed the multiplex PCR reads using MiXCR and keeps one entry per CDR3 protein. The data hold 690,000 or so distinct CDR3 sequences, with 15% to 20% observed a single time. Sample: blood. Receptors originate from a woman between 50 and 59 years old with Graves' hyperthyroidism that later progressed to Graves' ophthalmopathy.

This sequence joins TRBV20-1 and TRBJ1-5; D not certain. The CDR3 has 13 residues. Trimming removed 3 bases from V and 2 bases from J, with 8 bases in between. In germline, CDR1 is DFQATT, CDR2 SNEGSKA (reference sequence). CDR3 region: CSASVGRNQPQHF. CDR3 DNA: TGCAGTGCTAGCGTAGGGCGCAATCAGCCCCAGCATTTT.

The chain is built from TRBV12-3 or TRBV12-4 and TRBJ2-2, with 8 bases lining up with TRBD1. The CDR3 length is 15 residues. With V trimmed by 5 bases and J by 0 bases, 2 bases remained unmatched. The CDR3 region is CASSQGATNTGELFF. CDR3 nucleotides: TGTGCCAGCAGTCAGGGGGCTACGAACACCGGGGAGCTGTTTTTT.

V usage is TRBV10-1 and J usage is TRBJ2-7; a possible D gene is TRBD2 (6 bases). Germline CDR1 reads WNHNN; CDR2 reads SYGVQD (reference sequence). The germline V and J ends were trimmed by 7 bases and 0 bases, with 7 bases remaining between them. This CDR3 has 12 residues. As DNA, the CDR3 is TGCGCCAGCATGGGGGGCTCCTACGAGCAGTACTTC. Translation gives CASMGGSYEQYF.

The chain recombines TRBV9 with TRBJ2-5, with D possibly matching TRBD2 (6 bases). Germline V gene lookup returns CDR1 SGDLS and CDR2 YYNGEE. V was pared by 4 bases and J by 1 base, with 14 bases between. The CDR3 is made up of 15 amino acids. The CDR3 loop is CASSSGGGSQETQYF. The CDR3 DNA sequence: TGTGCCAGCAGCAGCGGTGGGGGGTCCCAAGAGACCCAGTACTTC.

This clonotype has at least ten counts. The chain joins TRBV27 to TRBJ2-2; D possibly corresponds to TRBD1 (5 bases). Germline V gene lookup returns CDR1 MNHEY and CDR2 SMNVEV (reference sequence). This CDR3 has 14 amino acids. The V end was cut by 3 bases, the J end by 5 bases, with 10 bases between. The CDR3 region is CASSFPPGTGELFF. The DNA of the CDR3 is TGTGCCAGCAGTTTCCCCCCAGGGACCGGGGAGCTGTTTTTT.

In DNA form, the CDR3 reads TGTGCCAGTAGTATTTTCGGGACACCATACTCCTACAATGAGCAGTTCTTC. Protein product: CASSIFGTPYSYNEQFF. This chain uses TRBV19 with TRBJ2-1; tentatively, D is TRBD1 (6 bases). The germline V and J ends were trimmed by 3 bases and 0 bases, with 15 bases remaining between them. Germline V gene lookup returns CDR1 LNHDA and CDR2 SQIVND (reference sequence). This CDR3 has 17 amino acids.

This clonotype appeared many times. The chain uses TRBV6-1 and TRBJ1-2; the D gene is possibly TRBD1 (6 bases). Trimming left V 1 base short and J 4 bases short, with 10 bases between. CDR3 length equals 14 residues. CDR1 and CDR2 (germline): MNHNS, SASEGT. The CDR3, as DNA: TGTGCCAGCAGTGAAGAATCAGGGGTCTATGGCTACACCTTC. Its protein is CASSEESGVYGYTF.

This clonotype was counted a few times. The rearrangement joins TRBV19 to TRBJ2-7; perhaps TRBD1 as D (6 bases). Germline CDR1 and CDR2: LNHDA and SQIVND (reference sequence). Deletions cut 8 bases from V and 0 bases from J, with 11 bases between. The CDR3 has 13 residues. The CDR3 loop reads CASATGSSYEQYF. Here the CDR3 DNA reads TGTGCCAGTGCAACAGGGAGCTCCTACGAGCAGTACTTC.

This clonotype was observed many times. The chain recombines TRBV24-1 with TRBJ2-3, with 8 bases lining up with TRBD1. From germline, CDR1 is KGHDR and CDR2 SFDVKD. With V trimmed by 4 bases and J by 2 bases, 7 bases remained unmatched. The CDR3 has 16 amino acids. This CDR3 reads CATSDHGQGPTDTQYF. As DNA, the CDR3 is TGTGCCACCAGTGACCACGGACAGGGCCCCACAGATACGCAGTATTTT.

The chain uses TRBV15 and TRBJ1-3; no definite D call. Looked up from germline, CDR1 is LNHNV and CDR2 is YYDKDF (reference sequence). This CDR3 spans 16 amino acids. The germline V and J ends were trimmed by 4 bases and 0 bases, with 13 bases remaining between them. The chain's CDR3 is CATSKGPRFSGNTIYF. CDR3 DNA sequence: TGTGCCACCAGCAAGGGCCCCAGGTTCTCTGGAAACACCATATATTTT. The whole variable domain, remainder taken from reference TRBV15 and TRBJ1-3, is DAMVIQNPRYQVTQFGKPVTLSCSQTLNHNVMYWYQQKSSQAPKLLFHYYDKDFNNEADTPDNFQSRRPNTSFCFLDIRSPGLGDTAMYLCATSKGPRFSGNTIYFGEGSWLTVV.

Ten or more counts support this clonotype. The chain uses TRBV5-6 and TRBJ1-1; weak D call: TRBD1 (5 bases). There are 15 residues in the CDR3. V lost 4 bases, J lost 0 bases, and 13 bases lay in between. CDR1 and CDR2 (germline): SGHDT, YYEEEE. CDR3 coding DNA: TGTGCCAGCAGCCACAACAGGAGATTGAACACTGAAGCTTTCTTT. Translated: CASSHNRRLNTEAFF.

The chain links TRBV6-1 to TRBJ1-6; D possibly corresponds to TRBD1 (6 bases). V was cut by 3 bases and J by 4 bases, with 16 bases left in between. The length of the CDR3 is 17 residues. Germline CDR1 is MNHNS and CDR2 is SASEGT. The CDR3 here is CASSDQGYSGYNSPLHF. CDR3 bases: TGTGCCAGCAGTGATCAGGGGTACTCGGGGTATAATTCACCCCTCCACTTT.

Only a few counts were recorded for this clonotype. This chain uses TRBV24-1 with TRBJ2-5; tentatively, D is TRBD1 (5 bases). CDR1 is KGHDR, CDR2 SFDVKD, per germline. Trimming took off 6 bases at V and 3 bases at J, with 16 bases between the two ends. The length of the CDR3 is 15 residues. DNA for the CDR3: TGTGCCACCAGTTCCCCGGCCGACAGAGAAGAGACCCAGTACTTC. It codes for CATSSPADREETQYF.

This clonotype was seen many times. This chain joins TRBV7-9 and TRBJ2-1; D may be TRBD1 (6 bases). V lost 1 base and J lost 6, with 10 bases in between. The length of the CDR3 is 14 residues. CDR1 is SEHNR and CDR2 is FQNEAQ in the germline V gene (reference sequence). The CDR3 DNA reads as TGTGCCAGCAGCTTAGGGTCACAGGGCAATGAGCAGTTCTTC. It translates to CASSLGSQGNEQFF. Together with reference TRBV7-9 and TRBJ2-1, the CDR3 gives the full variable domain: DTGVSQNPRHKITKRGQNVTFRCDPISEHNRLYWYRQTLGQGPEFLTYFQNEAQLEKSRLLSDRFSAERPKGSFSTLEIQRTEQGDSAMYLCASSLGSQGNEQFFGPGTRLTVL.

This clonotype was seen many times. This chain uses TRBV30 with TRBJ1-2; 8 bases align to TRBD1. The CDR3 contains 12 residues. J lost 6 bases, V lost 1 base, and 1 base had no gene match. Germline V lookup: CDR1 GTSNPN, CDR2 SVGIG (reference sequence). CDR3 sequence reads: CAWSGQGNGYTF. In nucleotides, the CDR3 is TGTGCCTGGAGTGGACAGGGGAATGGCTACACCTTC.

The chain employs TRBV5-1 and TRBJ1-5; a possible D gene is TRBD1 (5 bases). The length of the CDR3 is 15 residues. Germline CDR1 and CDR2: SGHRS and YFSETQ. Trimming took off 4 bases at V and 7 bases at J, with 18 bases between the two ends. The DNA for the CDR3 is TGCGCCAGCAGCCCCGGGGAGGGGCAAGGACAGCCCCAGCATTTT. Encoded protein: CASSPGEGQGQPQHF.

This clonotype occurred many times. The CDR3 DNA is TGCGCCAGCAGCTTGGCCGGGTACATCGAGCAGTACTTC. Protein product: CASSLAGYIEQYF. The rearrangement links TRBV5-1 to TRBJ2-7; the D is unclear. The germline V gene has CDR1 SGHRS and CDR2 YFSETQ. CDR3 size: 13 residues. V shed 0 bases and J shed 6 bases, with 10 bases lying between them.

This chain uses TRBV5-1 with TRBJ2-1, with 11 bases identical to TRBD2. With V trimmed by 6 bases and J by 0 bases, 5 bases remained unmatched. The CDR3 contains 16 residues. Germline V gene sequence: CDR1 SGHRS, CDR2 YFSETQ. Here the CDR3 reads CASTSGGLSSYNEQFF. In DNA, the CDR3 is TGCGCCAGCACTAGCGGGGGGCTGAGCTCCTACAATGAGCAGTTCTTC.

Many counts were recorded for this clonotype. The V call is TRBV20-1, the J call TRBJ1-1; D is possibly TRBD1 (6 bases). Trimming took off 6 bases at V and 6 bases at J, with 17 bases between the two ends. CDR1 and CDR2 (germline): DFQATT, SNEGSKA (reference sequence). This CDR3 is built from 13 residues. CDR3 residues: CSAAQGGFSEAFF. CDR3 coding DNA: TGCAGTGCAGCACAGGGAGGGTTCTCTGAAGCTTTCTTT.

A few counts support this clonotype. This sequence joins TRBV3-1 and TRBJ1-1; no definite D call. V dropped 1 base and J dropped 9 bases, with 12 bases sitting between them. CDR1 and CDR2 (germline): LGHDT, YNNKEL (reference sequence). CDR3 length equals 13 residues. The CDR3 DNA reads TGTGCCAGCAGCCAAGGGGCGCCGGAAAAAGCTTTCTTT. This gives the protein CASSQGAPEKAFF.

This clonotype appeared many times. V and J are TRBV7-2 and TRBJ2-1; D is ambiguous. V was cut by 2 bases and J by 10 bases, with 12 bases left in between. This CDR3 is 13 amino acids long. Germline CDR1 SGHTA, CDR2 FQGNSA. CDR3 in DNA: TGTGCCAGCAGCTTAATTTTCCCGGAGGAGCAGTTCTTC. Translation: CASSLIFPEEQFF.

This clonotype was seen more than once but under ten times. This chain joins TRBV6-1 and TRBJ1-1; D is ambiguous. Between the trimmed V and J ends, which lost 5 bases and 1 base, there was a span of 8 bases. CDR3 length: 13 amino acids. Germline V gives CDR1 MNHNS, CDR2 SASEGT. The CDR3 bases are TGTGCCAGCAGTCCGCGAAAGAACACTGAAGCTTTCTTT. As protein: CASSPRKNTEAFF.

The CDR3 DNA is TGTGCCAGCAGCGTCCTGGGAGCAAGGGGTTCTGGAAACACCATATATTTT. Protein: CASSVLGARGSGNTIYF. The chain recombines TRBV9 with TRBJ1-3, with a possible D match to TRBD1 (5 bases). The CDR3 is 17 residues long. V was trimmed by 2 bases and J by 1 base, leaving 16 bases between them. The germline CDR1 and CDR2 sequences are SGDLS and YYNGEE.

This clonotype was counted many times. The gene calls are TRBV18 and TRBJ1-5; D call uncertain. The V gene lost 6 bases and the J gene lost 1 base, with 13 bases spanning the gap. Per germline, CDR1 KGHSH and CDR2 LQKENI. The CDR3 is 15 amino acids. The CDR3 loop is CASSRATGSNQPQHF. CDR3 in DNA: TGTGCCAGCTCCCGGGCCACCGGGAGCAATCAGCCCCAGCATTTT.

This chain uses TRBV6-1 with TRBJ1-3, with D uncertain. Per germline, CDR1 MNHNS and CDR2 SASEGT. The CDR3 is made up of 15 amino acids. V lost 10 bases and J 0 bases, leaving 16 bases between the germline ends. The CDR3 nucleotides read TGTGCCACCCAGGCCGGGCCCTTCTCTGGAAACACCATATATTTT. Amino acid sequence: CATQAGPFSGNTIYF.

This clonotype was found many times. The V and J genes are TRBV3-1 and TRBJ2-1, with 12 bases lining up with TRBD2. This CDR3 has 17 residues. After removal of 0 bases from V and 8 bases from J, the junction contained 8 bases not matched to a gene. CDR1 is LGHDT, CDR2 YNNKEL, per germline (reference sequence). The CDR3 spells CASSQDVRLAGVDEQFF. The CDR3 DNA sequence: TGTGCCAGCAGCCAAGATGTGAGACTAGCGGGGGTGGATGAGCAGTTCTTC.

This chain uses TRBV12-3 or TRBV12-4 with TRBJ1-4; D is possibly TRBD1 (6 bases). Trimming took 9 bases from V and 4 from J, leaving 12 bases between them. The CDR3 loop spans 13 amino acids. The CDR3 sequence: CASSQGFNEKLFF. The CDR3 DNA reads TGTGCCAGTTCACAGGGCTTTAATGAAAAACTGTTTTTT.

The gene calls are TRBV14 and TRBJ2-3, with 7 nucleotides matching TRBD2. Germline V gives CDR1 SGHDN, CDR2 FVKESK. The CDR3 runs to 16 residues. V trimming: 1 base; J trimming: 2 bases; junction bases outside the gene matches: 6. The CDR3 here is CASSQVSGSLTDTQYF. The CDR3 DNA reads as TGTGCCAGCAGCCAAGTTAGCGGGTCCCTCACAGATACGCAGTATTTT.

The chain uses TRBV20-1 and TRBJ2-2; no clear D gene. V lost 0 bases and J lost 2, with 10 bases in between. The CDR3 has 15 residues. CDR1 is DFQATT and CDR2 is SNEGSKA in the germline V gene (reference sequence). The CDR3 DNA sequence: TGCAGTGCTAGAGATGATTTCAGAAACACCGGGGAGCTGTTTTTT. Protein: CSARDDFRNTGELFF.

J is TRBJ1-6 and V is TRBV2, with D possibly TRBD1 on 5 matching bases. Germline CDR1 is SNHLY and CDR2 is FYNNEI. The CDR3 contains 15 residues. V was clipped by 8 bases and J by 12 bases, with 23 bases between them. The CDR3 nucleotides are TGTGCCAGCGGGGCTCGGACGGGAGCCCGGAGACCCCTCCACTTT. This sequence encodes CASGARTGARRPLHF. Variable domain in full (rest from reference TRBV2 and TRBJ1-6): EPEVTQTPSHQVTQMGQEVILRCVPISNHLYFYWYRQILGQKVEFLVSFYNNEISEKSEIFDDQFSVERPDGSNFTLKIRSTKLEDSAMYFCASGARTGARRPLHFGNGTRLTVT.